Following are 10 T cell receptor beta chains from one sample sequenced in a study of OX40 agonist ivuxolimab in advanced cancers. Sequencing was performed with immunoSEQ multiplex PCR; in TCRdb, only in-frame clones are kept and a portion is missing. The table lists 70,000 to 85,000 clones, roughly 87% of them singletons. The sequenced sample was CD4+ or CD8+ T cells sorted from blood, obtained in a trial of the OX40 agonist ivuxolimab. The receptors derive from an adult with an advanced solid tumor such as melanoma, head and neck, liver or kidney cancer.

The rearrangement links TRBV28 to TRBJ1-4, with 7 bases that match TRBD1. The CDR3 is made up of 16 amino acids. Unmatched junction bases numbered 8, after V lost 6 bases and J lost 1 base. Germline V gene sequence: CDR1 MDHEN, CDR2 SYDVKM. The CDR3 loop is CASRVTGSLTNEKLFF. The DNA of the CDR3 is TGTGCCAGCAGGGTGACAGGGAGTTTAACTAATGAAAAACTGTTTTTT.

The chain employs TRBV2 and TRBJ2-5; D not resolved. V lost 5 bases, J lost 5 bases, and 15 bases lay in between. The germline V gene has CDR1 SNHLY and CDR2 FYNNEI. The CDR3 length is 14 residues. The chain's CDR3 is CASSSTSTGETQYF. CDR3 in DNA: TGTGCCAGCAGTTCGACGAGTACCGGGGAGACCCAGTACTTC.

This chain joins TRBV5-6 and TRBJ2-7; 10 bases map to TRBD1. Germline assignment: CDR1 SGHDT and CDR2 YYEEEE. V gave up 4 bases and J gave up 3 bases; unmatched junction bases: 7. This CDR3 region has 15 residues. The CDR3 protein is CASSGTDRGYYEQYF. In DNA form, the CDR3 reads TGTGCCAGCAGCGGGACGGACAGGGGGTACTACGAGCAGTACTTC.

This clone was observed a single time. This rearrangement joins TRBV18 to TRBJ1-3; tentatively, D is TRBD1 (5 bases). The CDR3 covers 18 residues. Germline CDR1 and CDR2: KGHSH and LQKENI. V lost 0 bases to trimming and J lost 0 bases, with 15 bases between them. The CDR3, as DNA: TGTGCCAGCTCACCACCGGGGGGAAACATTCTCTCTGGAAACACCATATATTTT. This encodes CASSPPGGNILSGNTIYF.

This sequence joins TRBV6-6 and TRBJ1-5, with 10 bases matching TRBD1. The germline gives CDR1 MNHNY, CDR2 SVGAGI (reference sequence). The CDR3 sequence is 15 residues long. V lost 8 bases, J lost 4 bases, and 8 bases stayed unmatched. In nucleotides, the CDR3 is TGTGCCAGCCATTTGGACAGGGGGGATAATCAGCCCCAGCATTTT. Translating gives CASHLDRGDNQPQHF.

This clone was counted only a few times. The V call is TRBV19, the J call TRBJ1-3, with no clear D. Trimming pared 6 bases from V and 0 bases from J, leaving 12 bases between. This CDR3 region has 15 residues. The germline CDR1 and CDR2 sequences are LNHDA and SQIVND (reference sequence). CDR3 DNA sequence: TGTGCCAGTAGAAGGGCAGCCAGCTCTGGAAACACCATATATTTT. Translating it yields CASRRAASSGNTIYF.

The CDR3 nucleotides are TGCAGTGCTAGTACAGGGGCATGGCAGTTCTTC. It codes for CSASTGAWQFF. This sequence joins TRBV20-1 and TRBJ2-1, with 7 bases that match TRBD1. Germline V CDR1 and CDR2: DFQATT, SNEGSKA (reference sequence). The CDR3 is 11 residues long. The V and J ends lost 3 bases and 12 bases, in that order; junction bases with no gene match: 5.

The chain employs TRBV2 and TRBJ2-5; D is possibly TRBD2 (6 bases). Germline V lookup: CDR1 SNHLY, CDR2 FYNNEI. V lost 4 bases and J lost 7, with 16 bases in between. CDR3 size: 14 residues. CDR3 region: CASSAGTGGTTQYF. CDR3 nucleotides: TGTGCCAGCAGTGCCGGGACTGGGGGAACGACCCAGTACTTC.

This chain uses TRBV9 with TRBJ1-1; no clear D. V was clipped by 4 bases and J by 10 bases, with 8 bases between them. This CDR3 is built from 10 residues. Germline V gene sequence: CDR1 SGDLS, CDR2 YYNGEE. CDR3 amino acids: CASSPRRAFF. The CDR3 DNA reads as TGTGCCAGCAGCCCCCGAAGAGCTTTCTTT.

V is TRBV19 and J is TRBJ2-4; D remains unclear. From germline, CDR1 is LNHDA and CDR2 SQIVND (reference sequence). The CDR3 length is 11 residues. Trimming stripped 1 base from V and 7 bases from J, with 2 bases between. Here the CDR3 reads CASSIGNIQYF. In DNA form, the CDR3 reads TGTGCCAGTAGTATAGGTAACATTCAGTACTTC.